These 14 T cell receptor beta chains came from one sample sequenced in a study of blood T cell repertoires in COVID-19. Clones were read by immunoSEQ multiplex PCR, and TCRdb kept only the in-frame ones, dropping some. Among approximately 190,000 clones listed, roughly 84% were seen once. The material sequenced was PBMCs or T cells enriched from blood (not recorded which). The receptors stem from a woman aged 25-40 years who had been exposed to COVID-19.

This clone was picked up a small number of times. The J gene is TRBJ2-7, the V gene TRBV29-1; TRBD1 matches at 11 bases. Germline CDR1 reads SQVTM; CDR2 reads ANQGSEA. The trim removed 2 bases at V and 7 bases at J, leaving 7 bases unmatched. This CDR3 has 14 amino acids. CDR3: CSVETGQGVGEQYF. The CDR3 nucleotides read TGCAGCGTTGAAACGGGACAGGGGGTGGGTGAGCAGTACTTC.

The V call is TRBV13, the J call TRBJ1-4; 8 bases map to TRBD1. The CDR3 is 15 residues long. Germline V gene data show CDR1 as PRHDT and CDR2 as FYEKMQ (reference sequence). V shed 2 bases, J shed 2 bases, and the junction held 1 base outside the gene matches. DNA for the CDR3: TGTGCCAGCAGCTTATCAGGGGGCACTAATGAAAAACTGTTTTTT. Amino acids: CASSLSGGTNEKLFF.

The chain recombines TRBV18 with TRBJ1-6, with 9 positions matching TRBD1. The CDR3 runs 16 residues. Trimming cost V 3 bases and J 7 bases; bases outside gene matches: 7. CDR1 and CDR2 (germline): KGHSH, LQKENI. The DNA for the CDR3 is TGTGCCAGCTCACCTACAGGGGGCCGCGGGAATTCACCCCTCCACTTT. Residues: CASSPTGGRGNSPLHF.

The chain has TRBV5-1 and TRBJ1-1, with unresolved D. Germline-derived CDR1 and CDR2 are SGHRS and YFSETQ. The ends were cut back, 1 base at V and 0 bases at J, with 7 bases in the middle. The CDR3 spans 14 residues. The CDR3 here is CASSLFSVNTEAFF. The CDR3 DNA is TGCGCCAGCAGCTTGTTTTCGGTGAACACTGAAGCTTTCTTT.

For the CDR3, the DNA is TGTGCCAGTACCCCATCCCCTCGACAGCGGGACGGCTACACCTTC. Its translation: CASTPSPRQRDGYTF. The rearrangement uses TRBV19 and TRBJ1-2; tentatively, D is TRBD1 (5 bases). Germline V gene data show CDR1 as LNHDA and CDR2 as SQIVND (reference sequence). The CDR3 is made up of 15 amino acids. Deletions cut 7 bases from V and 8 bases from J, with 23 bases between.

The CDR3 loop reads CASRMDRASGELFF. CDR3 DNA sequence: TGCGCCAGCAGAATGGACAGGGCGTCCGGGGAGCTGTTTTTT. The chain links TRBV10-1 to TRBJ2-2, with TRBD1 matching over 8 bases. This CDR3 has 14 amino acids. Germline CDR1 reads WNHNN; CDR2 reads SYGVQD (reference sequence). J lost 6 bases, V lost 6 bases, and 6 bases had no gene match.

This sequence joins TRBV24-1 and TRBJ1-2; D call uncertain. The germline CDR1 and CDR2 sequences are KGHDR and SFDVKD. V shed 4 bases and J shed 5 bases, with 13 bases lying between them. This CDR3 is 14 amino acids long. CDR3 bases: TGTGCCACCAGTGACCTGACACAAAATTATGGCTACACCTTC. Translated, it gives CATSDLTQNYGYTF.

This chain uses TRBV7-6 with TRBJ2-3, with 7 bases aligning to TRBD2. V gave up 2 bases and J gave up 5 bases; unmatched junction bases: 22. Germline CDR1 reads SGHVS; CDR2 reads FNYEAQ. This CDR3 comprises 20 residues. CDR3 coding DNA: TGTGCCAGCAGCTTACCGAGGGGTGGAGCGGGACCAACCCCCGGAGATACGCAGTATTTT. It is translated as CASSLPRGGAGPTPGDTQYF. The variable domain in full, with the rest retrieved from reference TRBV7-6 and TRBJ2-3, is GAGVSQSPRYKVTKRGQDVALRCDPISGHVSLYWYRQALGQGPEFLTYFNYEAQQDKSGLPNDRFSAERPEGSISTLTIQRTEQRDSAMYRCASSLPRGGAGPTPGDTQYFGPGTRLTVL.

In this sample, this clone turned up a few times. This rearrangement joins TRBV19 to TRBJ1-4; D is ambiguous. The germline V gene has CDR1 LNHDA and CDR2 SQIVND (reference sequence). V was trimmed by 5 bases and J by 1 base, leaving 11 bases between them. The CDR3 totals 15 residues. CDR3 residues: CASSLSFLTNEKLFF. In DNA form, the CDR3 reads TGTGCCAGTAGTTTAAGCTTTTTAACTAATGAAAAACTGTTTTTT. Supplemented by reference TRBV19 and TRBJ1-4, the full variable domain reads DGGITQSPKYLFRKEGQNVTLSCEQNLNHDAMYWYRQDPGQGLRLIYYSQIVNDFQKGDIAEGYSVSREKKESFPLTVTSAQKNPTAFYLCASSLSFLTNEKLFFGSGTQLSVL.

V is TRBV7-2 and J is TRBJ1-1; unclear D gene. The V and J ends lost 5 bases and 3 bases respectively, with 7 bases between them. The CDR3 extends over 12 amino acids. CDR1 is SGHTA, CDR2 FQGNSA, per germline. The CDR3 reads CASSPTYTEAFF. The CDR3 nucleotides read TGTGCCAGCAGCCCGACATACACTGAAGCTTTCTTT.

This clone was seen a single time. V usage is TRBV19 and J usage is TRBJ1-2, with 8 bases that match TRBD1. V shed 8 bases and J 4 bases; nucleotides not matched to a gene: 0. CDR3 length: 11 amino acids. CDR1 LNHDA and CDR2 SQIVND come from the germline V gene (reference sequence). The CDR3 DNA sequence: TGTGCCAGTGACAGGGGCTATGGCTACACCTTC. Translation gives CASDRGYGYTF.

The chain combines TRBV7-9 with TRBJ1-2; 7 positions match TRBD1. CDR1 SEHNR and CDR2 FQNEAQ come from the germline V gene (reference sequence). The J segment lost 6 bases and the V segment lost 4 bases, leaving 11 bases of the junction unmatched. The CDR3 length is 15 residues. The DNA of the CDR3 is TGTGCCAGCAGCTCCCAGGACTACAGGGGACATGGCTACACCTTC. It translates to CASSSQDYRGHGYTF.

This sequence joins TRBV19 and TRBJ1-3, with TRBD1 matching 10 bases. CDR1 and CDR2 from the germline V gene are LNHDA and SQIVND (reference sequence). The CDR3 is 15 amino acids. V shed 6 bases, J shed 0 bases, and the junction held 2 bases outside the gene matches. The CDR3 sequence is CASSGQGDSGNTIYF. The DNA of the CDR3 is TGTGCCAGTAGCGGACAGGGGGACTCTGGAAACACCATATATTTT.

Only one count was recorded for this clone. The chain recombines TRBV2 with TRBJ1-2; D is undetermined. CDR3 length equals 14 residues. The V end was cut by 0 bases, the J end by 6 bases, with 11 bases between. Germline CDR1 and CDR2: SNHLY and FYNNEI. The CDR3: CASSEALSGHGYTF. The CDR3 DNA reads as TGTGCCAGCAGTGAAGCCCTCTCAGGCCATGGCTACACCTTC.